These 26 T cell receptor beta chains were all obtained from the same sample, sequenced in a study of T cell responses to AZD1222 COVID-19 vaccine. Generated by immunoSEQ multiplex PCR, the TCRdb table keeps only in-frame clones and is missing some. The data show about 120,000 clones, roughly 91% seen once. The input for sequencing was peripheral blood, taken 28 days after the second AZD1222 dose. Source of these receptors: an adult who received the AZD1222 COVID-19 vaccine.

J is TRBJ1-6 and V is TRBV6-2 or TRBV6-3, with 7 bases fitting TRBD1. This CDR3 has 14 amino acids. V dropped 3 bases and J dropped 9; count of bases not matched to a gene: 5. Germline V gene lookup returns CDR1 MNHEY and CDR2 SVGEGT. DNA for the CDR3: TGTGCCAGCAGTTATGTCAGGGGGGCTTCACCCCTCCACTTT. It is translated as CASSYVRGASPLHF.

V usage is TRBV20-1 and J usage is TRBJ1-2; no clear D. This CDR3 has 10 amino acids. CDR1 and CDR2 (germline): DFQATT, SNEGSKA (reference sequence). Trimming stripped 1 base from V and 4 bases from J, with 1 base between. Written as DNA, the CDR3 is TGCAGTGCTAGAGCCTATGGCTACACCTTC. It encodes CSARAYGYTF.

The table lists this clone with a count of one. The V gene is TRBV6-2 or TRBV6-3, the J gene TRBJ2-3; tentatively, D is TRBD2 (5 bases). Per the germline V gene, CDR1 is MNHEY and CDR2 is SVGEGT. This CDR3 has 18 residues. With 3 bases removed from V and 2 bases from J, the gap between germline ends came to 21 bases. CDR3 bases: TGTGCCAGCAGTTATAGAGTCGGGAACTCGGCGGACACAGATACGCAGTATTTT. Protein product: CASSYRVGNSADTDTQYF.

The chain links TRBV7-9 to TRBJ2-5; unclear D gene. The CDR3 length is 13 residues. The V gene lost 7 bases and the J gene lost 5 bases, with 14 bases spanning the gap. Germline CDR1 reads SEHNR; CDR2 reads FQNEAQ (reference sequence). CDR3 nucleotide sequence: TGTGCCAGCACCCCAGGAGCCTATGAGACCCAGTACTTC. Its protein is CASTPGAYETQYF.

V gene TRBV11-2 combines with J gene TRBJ2-7; 11 bases align to TRBD1. V gave up 5 bases and J gave up 7 bases; unmatched junction bases: 7. The CDR3 is 14 residues long. Germline V gene sequence: CDR1 SGHAT, CDR2 FQNNGV. In nucleotides, the CDR3 is TGTGCCAGCAGCGTACCGGGACAGGGGGAAGAGCAGTACTTC. Its protein is CASSVPGQGEEQYF. The variable domain in full, with the rest retrieved from reference TRBV11-2 and TRBJ2-7, is EAGVAQSPRYKIIEKRQSVAFWCNPISGHATLYWYQQILGQGPKLLIQFQNNGVVDDSQLPKDRFSAERLKGVDSTLKIQPAKLEDSAVYLCASSVPGQGEEQYFGPGTRLTVT.

The J gene is TRBJ2-1, the V gene TRBV19, with 14 nucleotides matching TRBD2. Germline trimming cut 3 bases from V and 7 bases from J; bases unmatched to any gene: 8. CDR3 length equals 17 residues. From germline, CDR1 is LNHDA and CDR2 SQIVND (reference sequence). As DNA, the CDR3 is TGTGCCAGTAGTATGAGGGGTGGGACTAGCGGGAGTAATGAGCAGTTCTTC. Residues: CASSMRGGTSGSNEQFF.

The chain links TRBV7-9 to TRBJ1-3, with D unclear. Per the germline V gene, CDR1 is SEHNR and CDR2 is FQNEAQ (reference sequence). The CDR3 extends over 17 amino acids. The ends were cut back, 1 base at V and 4 bases at J, with 17 bases in the middle. DNA of the CDR3: TGTGCCAGCAGCTTAGAGGATTATCAGATACAAGGAAACACCATATATTTT. Its translation is CASSLEDYQIQGNTIYF.

CDR3 sequence reads: CASSALRLAGDEDTQYF. The CDR3 DNA follows: TGTGCCAGCAGTGCCCTTCGACTAGCGGGGGATGAAGATACGCAGTATTTT. The chain joins TRBV2 to TRBJ2-3, with 12 bases matching TRBD2. The junction had 10 bases not matched to a gene; V was cut back by 4 bases and J by 5 bases. CDR3 length: 17 amino acids. Germline lookup yields CDR1 SNHLY and CDR2 FYNNEI.

This chain joins TRBV14 and TRBJ2-5; D ambiguous. The germline V gene encodes CDR1 SGHDN and CDR2 FVKESK. This CDR3 comprises 12 residues. V lost 4 bases, J lost 0 bases, and 3 bases lay in between. Written as DNA, the CDR3 is TGTGCCAGCAGCCCGTACCAAGAGACCCAGTACTTC. It is translated as CASSPYQETQYF.

The chain combines TRBV18 with TRBJ1-5; D gene ambiguous. This CDR3 spans 12 amino acids. From germline, CDR1 is KGHSH and CDR2 LQKENI. V was trimmed by 4 bases and J by 5 bases, leaving 6 bases between them. This chain's CDR3 is CASSLSYQPQHF. The CDR3 DNA is TGTGCCAGCTCACTTAGTTATCAGCCCCAGCATTTT.

V gene TRBV5-8 combines with J gene TRBJ1-2; TRBD1 is a possible D gene (5 bases). Germline V lookup: CDR1 SGHTS, CDR2 YDEGEE. The V end lost 4 bases, the J end lost 5 bases, and 6 bases lay between the germline ends. This CDR3 is built from 11 residues. The CDR3 nucleotides read TGTGCCAGCAGCCGGGGGTATGGCTACACCTTC. Translating it yields CASSRGYGYTF.

The chain uses TRBV2 and TRBJ2-3; 8 bases agree with TRBD2. Germline V gene sequence: CDR1 SNHLY, CDR2 FYNNEI. The CDR3 contains 14 residues. V was clipped by 9 bases and J by 0 bases; unmatched bases: 5. The CDR3 DNA is TGTGCCAGGACTAGCGCTACTAGCACAGATACGCAGTATTTT. It codes for CARTSATSTDTQYF.

The J gene is TRBJ2-5, the V gene TRBV7-3; weak D call: TRBD1 (5 bases). V was trimmed by 5 bases and J by 1 base, leaving 14 bases between them. CDR1 SGHTA and CDR2 FQGTGA come from the germline V gene. There are 15 residues in the CDR3. The CDR3 loop is CASSLGGAVQETQYF. CDR3 bases: TGTGCCAGCAGCCTAGGTGGGGCAGTCCAAGAGACCCAGTACTTC.

This chain links TRBV4-1 with TRBJ2-1; no firm D call. The CDR3 is 14 amino acids. Trimming removed 3 bases from V and 6 bases from J, with 12 bases in between. Germline V gene data show CDR1 as MGHRA and CDR2 as YSYEKL. CDR3 bases: TGCGCCAGCAGCCATGGCGTGACGCGCAATGAGCAGTTCTTC. Amino acid sequence: CASSHGVTRNEQFF.

The chain uses TRBV6-1 and TRBJ2-1; no reliable D call. Trimming pared 1 base from V and 7 bases from J, leaving 14 bases between. CDR3 length equals 15 residues. Germline V lookup: CDR1 MNHNS, CDR2 SASEGT. CDR3 loop: CASSEGVLSQNEQFF. As DNA, the CDR3 is TGTGCCAGCAGTGAAGGGGTTCTATCACAGAATGAGCAGTTCTTC.

This clone has just a few counts. This chain uses TRBV29-1 with TRBJ2-7; a possible D gene is TRBD1 (6 bases). The V gene lost 6 bases and the J gene lost 6 bases, with 12 bases spanning the gap. This CDR3 has 11 amino acids. CDR1 and CDR2 (germline): SQVTM, ANQGSEA. CDR3 nucleotides: TGCAGCGTCACAAACAGGGCCGAGCAGTACTTC. It is translated as CSVTNRAEQYF.

The V call is TRBV28, the J call TRBJ1-1; TRBD1 agrees at 9 bases. Germline V gives CDR1 MDHEN, CDR2 SYDVKM. After removal of 5 bases from V and 5 bases from J, the junction contained 9 bases not matched to a gene. This CDR3 region has 15 residues. CDR3 nucleotides: TGTGCCAGCAGTACCAAACAGGGGGCTGAGACTGAAGCTTTCTTT. It translates to CASSTKQGAETEAFF.

This clone was seen once. CDR3 coding DNA: TGTGCCACCGGCACCGACAGGGGACCGTACAATGAGCAGTTCTTC. This sequence encodes CATGTDRGPYNEQFF. The chain links TRBV11-2 to TRBJ2-1; 8 nucleotides line up with TRBD1. CDR1 SGHAT and CDR2 FQNNGV come from the germline V gene. The junction had 12 bases not matched to a gene; V was cut back by 10 bases and J by 4 bases. The CDR3 is 15 residues long.

This clone has more than one count but fewer than ten. This rearrangement joins TRBV11-2 to TRBJ2-5; D call uncertain. Per the germline V gene, CDR1 is SGHAT and CDR2 is FQNNGV. Trimming removed 3 bases from V and 0 bases from J, with 8 bases in between. There are 14 residues in the CDR3. The CDR3 here is CASSFTEYQETQYF. CDR3 coding DNA: TGTGCCAGCAGCTTTACAGAGTACCAAGAGACCCAGTACTTC. Together with reference TRBV11-2 and TRBJ2-5, the CDR3 gives the full variable domain: EAGVAQSPRYKIIEKRQSVAFWCNPISGHATLYWYQQILGQGPKLLIQFQNNGVVDDSQLPKDRFSAERLKGVDSTLKIQPAKLEDSAVYLCASSFTEYQETQYFGPGTRLLVL.

This clone is a singleton in its sample. The CDR3: CASSEGRGTTEAFF. CDR3 in DNA: TGTGCCAGCAGTGAAGGGCGAGGGACTACTGAAGCTTTCTTT. The V gene is TRBV6-1, the J gene TRBJ1-1, with D possibly matching TRBD1 (5 bases). Trimming took off 1 base at V and 5 bases at J, with 11 bases between the two ends. Germline V CDR1 and CDR2: MNHNS, SASEGT. This CDR3 contains 14 residues.

V gene TRBV19 combines with J gene TRBJ1-1; 9 bases match TRBD1. Germline lookup yields CDR1 LNHDA and CDR2 SQIVND (reference sequence). The V segment lost 3 bases and the J segment 3 bases; nucleotides outside the gene matches: 5. The CDR3 contains 15 residues. In DNA form, the CDR3 reads TGTGCCAGTAGTATTGACAGGGGGAAGGACACTGAAGCTTTCTTT. Encoded protein: CASSIDRGKDTEAFF. The variable domain in full, with the rest retrieved from reference TRBV19 and TRBJ1-1, is DGGITQSPKYLFRKEGQNVTLSCEQNLNHDAMYWYRQDPGQGLRLIYYSQIVNDFQKGDIAEGYSVSREKKESFPLTVTSAQKNPTAFYLCASSIDRGKDTEAFFGQGTRLTVV.

The J gene is TRBJ2-5, the V gene TRBV7-2; 7 bases map to TRBD1. Germline V gene lookup returns CDR1 SGHTA and CDR2 FQGNSA. J was trimmed by 2 bases and V by 2 bases; bases with no gene match: 8. The CDR3 loop spans 16 amino acids. The CDR3 region is CASSLSTSGGQETQYF. DNA for the CDR3: TGTGCCAGCAGCTTATCGACCTCAGGGGGTCAAGAGACCCAGTACTTC.

The chain employs TRBV19 and TRBJ1-5, with D hard to call. The CDR3 has 15 residues. Germline CDR1 and CDR2: LNHDA and SQIVND (reference sequence). V lost 0 bases and J 5 bases, leaving 11 bases between the germline ends. CDR3 in amino acids: CASSIDRVGHQPQHF. The DNA of the CDR3 is TGTGCCAGTAGTATAGATAGGGTAGGGCATCAGCCCCAGCATTTT.

The CDR3 here is CASSLVRDQPQHF. The CDR3 bases are TGTGCCAGCAGCTTAGTACGTGATCAGCCCCAGCATTTT. The chain couples TRBV7-2 to TRBJ1-5; no definite D call. The CDR3 extends over 13 amino acids. Germline assignment: CDR1 SGHTA and CDR2 FQGNSA. Trimming shortened V by 1 base and J by 5 bases, and 6 bases separated the two germline ends.

This clone was seen once. The chain couples TRBV7-3 to TRBJ1-1; D is ambiguous. CDR1 is SGHTA, CDR2 FQGTGA, per germline. The CDR3 consists of 14 residues. V lost 4 bases to trimming and J lost 0 bases, with 9 bases between them. The CDR3 nucleotides are TGTGCCAGCAGCTGGGGAAACATGAACACTGAAGCTTTCTTT. Its translation is CASSWGNMNTEAFF.

This clone occurred once. The chain uses TRBV2 and TRBJ1-5; D unresolved. Per the germline V gene, CDR1 is SNHLY and CDR2 is FYNNEI. The CDR3 is 13 amino acids. The V end was cut by 8 bases, the J end by 0 bases, with 8 bases between. The CDR3 DNA follows: TGTGCCAGCGGATTGGATAGCAATCAGCCCCAGCATTTT. Translated: CASGLDSNQPQHF.